Sequencing of this T cell receptor beta chain was carried out in a study of OX40 agonist ivuxolimab in advanced cancers. Study-level information: Patients received ivuxolimab, an agonistic anti-OX40 (CD134) antibody. Intravenous ivuxolimab was administered to patients every 2 weeks at 0.01 to 10 mg/kg. The study enrolled dose-escalation patients with hepatocellular carcinoma, melanoma, renal cell or head and neck cancer. Three patients had partial responses: one hepatocellular carcinoma, two cutaneous melanoma.

From germline, CDR1 is SEHNR and CDR2 FQNEAQ (reference sequence). This CDR3 has 15 amino acids. V dropped 1 base and J dropped 6 bases, with 13 bases sitting between them. The table came from immunoSEQ multiplex PCR; TCRdb's copy has only in-frame clones and leaves some out. This sample yields about 61,000 clones, of which approximately 90% are seen a single time; 1.2% belongs to the top ten. The chain combines TRBV7-9 with TRBJ1-3; D unclear. The sequence derives from an adult with an advanced solid tumor such as melanoma, head and neck, liver or kidney cancer. The sequences come from CD4+ or CD8+ T cells sorted from blood, collected in a trial of the OX40 agonist ivuxolimab. Written as DNA, the CDR3 is TGTGCCAGCAGCTTAGTATCAGCTGATGAAAACACCATATATTTT. Its protein is CASSLVSADENTIYF.